This TCR beta chain was captured by sequencing in a study of T cell responses to AZD1222 COVID-19 vaccine. Germline CDR1 is MDHEN and CDR2 is SYDVKM. The CDR3 totals 18 residues. V gave up 3 bases and J gave up 6 bases; unmatched junction bases: 16. Data came from immunoSEQ multiplex PCR; TCRdb stores just in-frame clones and leaves some out. In the table there are about 81,000 clones, 70% to 90% of which are singletons. The study's findings and limits: Among the donors, most were white British and more were female, and clonal diversity was possibly underestimated.

As concerns this clone: Its specificity is not known.

The receptor's source is an adult who received the AZD1222 COVID-19 vaccine. The chain uses TRBV28 and TRBJ2-7, with 11 positions matching TRBD2. Source: peripheral blood, taken 28 days after the second AZD1222 dose. The CDR3 loop reads CASSFILTSAGTSGEQYF. The CDR3 nucleotides are TGTGCCAGCAGTTTCATCCTAACTTCCGCCGGGACTAGCGGCGAGCAGTACTTC. The full variable domain, completed using reference TRBV28 and TRBJ2-7, is DVKVTQSSRYLVKRTGEKVFLECVQDMDHENMFWYRQDPGLGLRLIYFSYDVKMKEKGDIPEGYSVSREKKERFSLILESASTNQTSMYLCASSFILTSAGTSGEQYFGPGTRLTVT.